The rows below give T cell receptor beta chains drawn from one sample of a study of shared clonotypes between healthy human individuals. The method was immunoSEQ multiplex PCR; TCRdb's version includes in-frame clones alone and lacks a portion of them. The data hold under 850,000 clones, with 55% to 80% observed a single time. The sample taken for sequencing was memory CD4+ T cells sorted from blood. The receptor set was obtained from a woman aged 30 to 39 in good health. The CDR3 runs from the conserved cysteine through the conserved F or W. A D gene is named only where the DNA matches it firmly. Rows give clone size only sometimes, using once, few, many, or a class for an expanded clone.

V gene	clone size	J gene	D gene	CDR3 DNA	CDR3 protein
TRBV30	few	TRBJ2-2	NA	TGTGCCTGGAGTGTCTGGGGGGCCGGGGAGCTGTTTTTT	CAWSVWGAGELFF
TRBV4-1	NA	TRBJ1-1	NA	TGCGCCAGCAGCCGCCCTGGAGGGGGTGAAGCTTTCTTT	CASSRPGGGEAFF
TRBV5-1	once	TRBJ2-1	NA	TGCGCCAGCAGCCTACCGGACTACGCGGGACATGAGCAGTTCTTC	CASSLPDYAGHEQFF
TRBV7-9	NA	TRBJ1-1	TRBD1	TGTGCCAGCAGCATCGGGACAGTCATGAACACTGAAGCTTTCTTT	CASSIGTVMNTEAFF
TRBV4-1	NA	TRBJ2-7	NA	TGCGCCAGCAGCCAAGAGAGGTTGGGCCTTTACGAGCAGTACTTC	CASSQERLGLYEQYF
TRBV5-1	NA	TRBJ2-1	NA	TGCGCCAGCAGCTTGTCCTCTGGGGCCTACAATGAGCAGTTCTTC	CASSLSSGAYNEQFF
TRBV5-4	few	TRBJ1-4	TRBD1	TGTGCCAGCAGCGCCGGGATCGGACAGGGGCGCCCTAATGAAAAACTGTTTTTT	CASSAGIGQGRPNEKLFF
TRBV5-1	NA	TRBJ1-2	TRBD1	TGCGCCAGCAGCAAAGCGACAGGGGCTGATTATGGCTACACCTTC	CASSKATGADYGYTF
TRBV6-5	once	TRBJ1-1	NA	TGTGCCAGCAGTTACTCTGCCATTCTTCTGAACACTGAAGCTTTCTTT	CASSYSAILLNTEAFF
TRBV13	few	TRBJ1-2	TRBD1	TGTGCCAGCAGCCTCCTGGACAGGTCCTATGGCTACACCTTC	CASSLLDRSYGYTF
TRBV5-6	many	TRBJ1-2	NA	TGTGCCAGCAGCTTGTTAAGTTACGGCTACACCTTC	CASSLLSYGYTF
TRBV6-1	once	TRBJ2-7	NA	TGTGCCAGCAGTAAATACGAGCAGTACTTC	CASSKYEQYF
TRBV28	NA	TRBJ1-5	NA	TGTGCCAGCAGTTTTGAGAACAATCAGCCCCAGCATTTT	CASSFENNQPQHF
TRBV19	few	TRBJ1-5	NA	TGTGCCAGTACCTTGACAGGTCATAGCAATCAGCCCCAGCATTTT	CASTLTGHSNQPQHF
TRBV27	NA	TRBJ2-3	TRBD1	TGTGCCAGCAGTTTTATGACAGGGGGGGCAGATACGCAGTATTTT	CASSFMTGGADTQYF
TRBV5-1	NA	TRBJ2-6	NA	TGCGCCAGCAGCTTGGACAGCAACTCTGGGGCCAACGTCCTGACTTTC	CASSLDSNSGANVLTF
TRBV11-2	NA	TRBJ2-2	NA	TGTGCCAGCAGCTTAGATGGCGGTAACACCGGGGAGCTGTTTTTT	CASSLDGGNTGELFF
TRBV5-1	NA	TRBJ1-4	TRBD1	TGCGCCAGCAGCTTGACATCCGACAGGGCAAAACTGTTTTTT	CASSLTSDRAKLFF
TRBV2	NA	TRBJ2-7	NA	TGTGCCAGCAGTAGGCAAATCTACGAGCAGTACTTC	CASSRQIYEQYF
TRBV19	NA	TRBJ1-1	TRBD1	TGTGCCAGTAGCGCCGGGACAGAGAACACTGAAGCTTTCTTT	CASSAGTENTEAFF
TRBV7-2	NA	TRBJ2-7	NA	TGTGCCAGCAGCTTAGGGAGCTACGAGCAGTACTTC	CASSLGSYEQYF
TRBV28	NA	TRBJ2-7	TRBD1	TGTGCCAGCAGACAGGGGGCTCGCGAGCAGTACTTC	CASRQGAREQYF
TRBV5-6	NA	TRBJ2-7	NA	TGTGCCAGCAGCTCCAGCTCCGCGGGGTACGAGCAGTACTTC	CASSSSSAGYEQYF
TRBV11-2	few	TRBJ2-1	NA	TGTGCCAGCAGCTGGCGACAAAGCTACAATGAGCAGTTCTTC	CASSWRQSYNEQFF
TRBV6-1	NA	TRBJ1-4	NA	TGTGCCACCACAGCAAACCTGGGTAATGAAAAACTGTTTTTT	CATTANLGNEKLFF
TRBV18	NA	TRBJ2-7	NA	TGTGCCAGCTCACCAGGCCAGTACCCTTCCTACGAGCAGTACTTC	CASSPGQYPSYEQYF